One and the same sample provided the 10 T cell receptor beta chains below, sequenced in a study of shared clonotypes between healthy human individuals. Libraries were prepared by immunoSEQ multiplex PCR; TCRdb keeps only in-frame clonotypes and omits some of them. The sample has a few million clones; 85% to 95% are singletons. The sample was naive CD4+ T cells from PBMCs. The subset here: CD45RA+ positively selected. The receptor source for this set is a young man in good health. Some clones in this sample may be carry-over from other donors' samples.

V is TRBV4-1 and J is TRBJ2-5; D call uncertain. The germline V and J ends were trimmed by 1 base and 1 base, with 4 bases remaining between them. CDR1 and CDR2 (germline): MGHRA, YSYEKL. The CDR3 consists of 13 residues. The CDR3 nucleotides read TGCGCCAGCAGCCAAGTCCTCCAAGAGACCCAGTACTTC. Protein product: CASSQVLQETQYF.

The V and J genes are TRBV7-9 and TRBJ2-1; D could derive from TRBD1 or TRBD2 (5 bases each). The germline gives CDR1 SEHNR, CDR2 FQNEAQ (reference sequence). The V gene lost 11 bases and the J gene lost 7 bases, with 21 bases spanning the gap. The length of the CDR3 is 14 residues. This CDR3 is CAGGWSIEGNEQFF. The CDR3 DNA reads as TGTGCCGGGGGTTGGAGCATTGAGGGGAATGAGCAGTTCTTC.

The gene calls are TRBV19 and TRBJ1-5; a possible D gene is TRBD1 (5 bases). The V gene lost 4 bases and the J gene lost 11 bases, with 12 bases spanning the gap. Germline values: CDR1 LNHDA, CDR2 SQIVND (reference sequence). This CDR3 is built from 12 residues. The chain's CDR3 is CASSNIRGTQHF. The CDR3, as DNA: TGTGCCAGTAGTAACATTCGGGGGACCCAGCATTTT.

The chain couples TRBV28 to TRBJ1-4; 8 bases are a match to TRBD1. CDR1 and CDR2 from the germline V gene are MDHEN and SYDVKM. The junction had 13 bases not matched to a gene; V was cut back by 4 bases and J by 3 bases. The CDR3 totals 18 residues. This CDR3 reads CASSSPGQASPSNEKLFF. The CDR3 nucleotides read TGTGCCAGCAGTTCCCCGGGACAGGCATCGCCCTCTAATGAAAAACTGTTTTTT.

The rearrangement joins TRBV7-9 to TRBJ1-4; D might be TRBD1 (5 bases). The CDR3 has 13 residues. Trimming stripped 7 bases from V and 8 bases from J, with 14 bases between. CDR1 and CDR2 (germline): SEHNR, FQNEAQ (reference sequence). The chain's CDR3 is CASTATVFEKLFF. CDR3 DNA: TGTGCCAGCACCGCGACAGTGTTCGAAAAACTGTTTTTT.

CDR3: CASSQEKGSVPSSYNSPLHF. In nucleotides, the CDR3 is TGCGCCAGCAGCCAAGAAAAGGGGTCCGTTCCTAGCTCCTATAATTCACCCCTCCACTTT. The rearrangement uses TRBV4-3 and TRBJ1-6, with D possibly matching TRBD1 (5 bases). Germline loops: CDR1 LGHNA, CDR2 YSLEER. With 0 bases removed from V and 0 bases from J, the gap between germline ends came to 18 bases. The length of the CDR3 is 20 residues.

The rearrangement uses TRBV11-2 and TRBJ1-3, with unresolved D. Between the trimmed V and J ends, which lost 5 bases and 4 bases, there was a span of 6 bases. The CDR3 is 12 amino acids. Looked up from germline, CDR1 is SGHAT and CDR2 is FQNNGV. The CDR3 reads CASSAIGNTIYF. DNA for the CDR3: TGTGCCAGCAGCGCAATCGGAAACACCATATATTTT.

In DNA form, the CDR3 reads TGTGCCAGCAGGACCCCCCGGGGGATCGATAACTATGGCTACACCTTC. Translating gives CASRTPRGIDNYGYTF. The rearrangement links TRBV7-2 to TRBJ1-2, with a possible D match to TRBD1 (5 bases). CDR3 length: 16 amino acids. V lost 6 bases to trimming and J lost 1 base, with 18 bases between them. Germline V gives CDR1 SGHTA, CDR2 FQGNSA. The entire variable domain, with the rest obtained from reference TRBV7-2 and TRBJ1-2, is as follows: GAGVSQSPSNKVTEKGKDVELRCDPISGHTALYWYRQSLGQGLEFLIYFQGNSAPDKSGLPSDRFSAERTGGSVSTLTIQRTQQEDSAVYLCASRTPRGIDNYGYTFGSGTRLTVV.

This rearrangement joins TRBV27 to TRBJ2-2; the D gene is possibly TRBD1 (5 bases). The CDR3 extends over 18 amino acids. V lost 2 bases, J lost 1 base, and 17 bases lay in between. The germline CDR1 and CDR2 sequences are MNHEY and SMNVEV (reference sequence). The CDR3 is CASSLRSIGRGNTGELFF. CDR3 sequence (DNA): TGTGCCAGCAGTTTAAGGAGTATCGGAAGGGGGAACACCGGGGAGCTGTTTTTT.

The V call is TRBV11-2, the J call TRBJ2-1; 9 bases match TRBD2. Germline V CDR1 and CDR2: SGHAT, FQNNGV. The CDR3 is made up of 17 amino acids. V lost 0 bases to trimming and J lost 6 bases; unmatched junction nucleotides: 9. The CDR3 spells CASSLDRDSGSLNEQFF. The CDR3, as DNA: TGTGCCAGCAGCTTAGATCGTGATAGCGGGAGTCTCAATGAGCAGTTCTTC.